Below are 15 T cell receptor beta chains sequenced from a single sample in a study of T cell repertoires in cytomegalovirus infection. TCRdb passed the reads through MiXCR, listing each CDR3 protein once. In the table there are 300,000 or so distinct CDR3 sequences, about 26% of which are singletons. Sequenced input: PBMCs. Receptors were obtained from a human donor in good health (CMV status not recorded). Some clones in this sample may be carry-over from other donors' samples.

This clonotype was counted a few times. CDR3 sequence (DNA): TGTGCCAGCAGTTTTCGGCGGGGGAGGGGCACAGATACGCAGTATTTT. This gives the protein CASSFRRGRGTDTQYF. V usage is TRBV28 and J usage is TRBJ2-3, with TRBD2 matching over 7 bases. J lost 1 base, V lost 3 bases, and 7 bases had no gene match. The CDR3 totals 16 residues. Germline V gene sequence: CDR1 MDHEN, CDR2 SYDVKM.

V and J are TRBV7-6 and TRBJ2-4, with 8 bases aligning to TRBD2. CDR1 SGHVS and CDR2 FNYEAQ come from the germline V gene. With 1 base clipped from V and 3 bases from J, the junction kept 2 bases outside the gene matches. The CDR3 length is 15 residues. CDR3 coding DNA: TGTGCCAGCAGCTTAGGACGGGAGGGCAAAAACATTCAGTACTTC. Protein: CASSLGREGKNIQYF.

The chain recombines TRBV7-9 with TRBJ2-5; D remains unclear. V lost 5 bases and J 1 base, leaving 11 bases between the germline ends. This CDR3 contains 14 residues. The germline CDR1 and CDR2 sequences are SEHNR and FQNEAQ (reference sequence). The CDR3 loop reads CASSKSQVQETQYF. CDR3 coding DNA: TGTGCCAGCAGCAAGTCCCAGGTCCAAGAGACCCAGTACTTC.

In this sample, this clonotype turned up a few times. The J gene is TRBJ2-7, the V gene TRBV7-2; the match to TRBD2 covers 8 bases. After removal of 5 bases from V and 2 bases from J, the junction contained 8 bases not matched to a gene. The CDR3 extends over 15 amino acids. Germline CDR1 and CDR2: SGHTA and FQGNSA. The CDR3 DNA is TGTGCCAGCAGCCCCAAAGCGGGAGCAACCTACGAGCAGTACTTC. It translates to CASSPKAGATYEQYF.

V and J are TRBV7-9 and TRBJ2-1; possibly TRBD1 for D (7 bases). Germline V gene data show CDR1 as SEHNR and CDR2 as FQNEAQ (reference sequence). This CDR3 region has 14 residues. V was cut by 8 bases and J by 4 bases, with 15 bases left in between. DNA for the CDR3: TGTGCCAGCTGCTGGAGGGGGCCTTACAATGAGCAGTTCTTC. Translated, it gives CASCWRGPYNEQFF.

This clonotype was observed at least ten times. The rearrangement uses TRBV7-2 and TRBJ2-5; 8 nucleotides line up with TRBD2. The CDR3 covers 15 residues. V shed 5 bases, J shed 4 bases, and the junction held 9 bases outside the gene matches. Germline V lookup: CDR1 SGHTA, CDR2 FQGNSA. CDR3 sequence (DNA): TGTGCCAGCAGCCCTGTAGCGGGGAGAGGAGAGACCCAGTACTTC. Protein: CASSPVAGRGETQYF.

The chain employs TRBV20-1 and TRBJ2-2; perhaps TRBD2 as D (6 bases). The CDR3 is 12 residues long. The germline V gene encodes CDR1 DFQATT and CDR2 SNEGSKA (reference sequence). Written as DNA, the CDR3 is TGCAAGTGGGGGGACGTGGCCGGGGAGCTGTTTTTT. Translated: CKWGDVAGELFF.

This chain links TRBV20-1 with TRBJ2-7; D is perhaps TRBD2 (5 bases). CDR3 length: 12 amino acids. In germline, CDR1 is DFQATT, CDR2 SNEGSKA (reference sequence). V was cut by 2 bases and J by 2 bases, with 7 bases left in between. This chain's CDR3 is CSARWETYEQYF. The CDR3 coding sequence is TGCAGTGCTAGATGGGAGACCTACGAGCAGTACTTC.

A note on this clonotype: Its ends do not fully match the called genes, so a read error is possible. This chain connects TRBV7-9 to TRBJ1-2, with 8 bases that match TRBD1. This CDR3 has 14 amino acids. Germline V gene sequence: CDR1 SEHNR, CDR2 FQNEAQ (reference sequence). The CDR3 here is CASSSDREYYGCTF. The CDR3 bases are TGTGCCAGCAGCTCGGACAGGGAATACTATGGCTGCACCTTC. The variable domain in full, with the rest retrieved from reference TRBV7-9 and TRBJ1-2, is DTGVSQNPRHKITKRGQNVTFRCDPISEHNRLYWYRQTLGQGPEFLTYFQNEAQLEKSRLLSDRFSAERPKGSFSTLEIQRTEQGDSAMYLCASSSDREYYGCTFGSGTRLTVV.

There are many counts of this clonotype. The chain carries TRBV7-2 and TRBJ2-7, with 10 nucleotides matching TRBD2. V was clipped by 6 bases and J by 7 bases; unmatched bases: 9. The CDR3 runs 14 residues. In germline, CDR1 is SGHTA, CDR2 FQGNSA. The CDR3, as DNA: TGTGCCAGCAGTACAGCGGGAGGGCCGAAAGAGCAGTACTTC. Its translation is CASSTAGGPKEQYF.

This clonotype was detected only a few times. J is TRBJ2-6 and V is TRBV11-2, with 14 bases matching TRBD2. V was pared by 8 bases and J by 4 bases, with 10 bases of the junction left unmatched. The CDR3 length is 18 residues. The germline gives CDR1 SGHAT, CDR2 FQNNGV. CDR3 in DNA: TGTGCCAGCGAGCGGGGACTAGCGGGAGCGTACGGGGCCAACGTCCTGACTTTC. Protein: CASERGLAGAYGANVLTF.

This clonotype came up a few times. The chain carries TRBV20-1 and TRBJ2-2; weak D call: TRBD2 (6 bases). Germline V lookup: CDR1 DFQATT, CDR2 SNEGSKA (reference sequence). CDR3 length equals 17 residues. The ends were cut back, 1 base at V and 4 bases at J, with 19 bases in the middle. Here the CDR3 reads CSARGDTTEGRTGELFF. As DNA, the CDR3 is TGCAGTGCTAGAGGTGACACTACGGAGGGCCGCACCGGGGAGCTGTTTTTT.

This clonotype was seen a few times. The chain couples TRBV27 to TRBJ2-7, with TRBD1 matching 8 bases. V shed 4 bases, J shed 2 bases, and the junction held 13 bases outside the gene matches. The CDR3 sequence is 17 residues long. Germline lookup yields CDR1 MNHEY and CDR2 SMNVEV (reference sequence). CDR3 amino acids: CASSYFRPGGFAYEQYF. CDR3 bases: TGTGCCAGCAGTTACTTCCGCCCAGGGGGCTTTGCCTACGAGCAGTACTTC.

The chain has TRBV28 and TRBJ2-1; D possibly corresponds to TRBD1 (5 bases). The germline V gene has CDR1 MDHEN and CDR2 SYDVKM. V lost 2 bases, J lost 2 bases, and 13 bases lay in between. CDR3 length: 16 residues. CDR3 amino acids: CASSLMGRGTYNEQFF. The CDR3 nucleotides read TGTGCCAGCAGTTTAATGGGTAGGGGAACCTACAATGAGCAGTTCTTC.

This clonotype was counted at least ten times. The rearrangement uses TRBV7-8 and TRBJ2-2, with D tentatively TRBD1 or TRBD2 (5 bases each). V was shortened by 5 bases and J by 4 bases, with 17 bases between the two germline ends. Germline V gives CDR1 SGHVS, CDR2 FQNEAQ. The CDR3 totals 16 residues. The CDR3 spells CASSPGSSRFTGELFF. The CDR3, as DNA: TGTGCCAGCAGCCCAGGGAGTAGCCGATTCACCGGGGAGCTGTTTTTT. Combining the CDR3 with reference TRBV7-8 and TRBJ2-2 gives the whole variable domain GAGVSQSPRYKVAKRGQDVALRCDPISGHVSLFWYQQALGQGPEFLTYFQNEAQLDKSGLPSDRFFAERPEGSVSTLKIQRTQQEDSAVYLCASSPGSSRFTGELFFGEGSRLTVL.